This TCR beta chain appears in the sequencing data of a study of blood T cell repertoires in COVID-19. Across the whole study: The study drew acute and convalescent COVID-19 samples from the United States, Italy and Spain. The analysed material was cDNA or gDNA that came from T cells, B-cell-depleted T cells, or PBMCs.

CDR1 is SGHKS and CDR2 is YYEKEE in the germline V gene (reference sequence). The CDR3 loop spans 14 amino acids. V lost 4 bases to trimming and J lost 4 bases, with 14 bases between them. Original handling: Amplification of reference gene primers provided the estimated nucleated cell counts. Data came from immunoSEQ multiplex PCR; TCRdb stores just in-frame clones and leaves some out. That table is the source of V, J and clone size, and D and trimming were worked out from the DNA. The sample records 200,000 to 250,000 clones, more than 80% being singletons. The chain recombines TRBV5-5 with TRBJ1-2; perhaps TRBD1 as D (5 bases). The TCR sequence derives from a man younger than 40 who had recovered from COVID-19. Sequencing was done on a sample of peripheral blood. The CDR3 DNA is TGTGCCAGCAGCCCTTCAGGGATGGGCTATGGCTACACCTTC. The encoded protein is CASSPSGMGYGYTF.